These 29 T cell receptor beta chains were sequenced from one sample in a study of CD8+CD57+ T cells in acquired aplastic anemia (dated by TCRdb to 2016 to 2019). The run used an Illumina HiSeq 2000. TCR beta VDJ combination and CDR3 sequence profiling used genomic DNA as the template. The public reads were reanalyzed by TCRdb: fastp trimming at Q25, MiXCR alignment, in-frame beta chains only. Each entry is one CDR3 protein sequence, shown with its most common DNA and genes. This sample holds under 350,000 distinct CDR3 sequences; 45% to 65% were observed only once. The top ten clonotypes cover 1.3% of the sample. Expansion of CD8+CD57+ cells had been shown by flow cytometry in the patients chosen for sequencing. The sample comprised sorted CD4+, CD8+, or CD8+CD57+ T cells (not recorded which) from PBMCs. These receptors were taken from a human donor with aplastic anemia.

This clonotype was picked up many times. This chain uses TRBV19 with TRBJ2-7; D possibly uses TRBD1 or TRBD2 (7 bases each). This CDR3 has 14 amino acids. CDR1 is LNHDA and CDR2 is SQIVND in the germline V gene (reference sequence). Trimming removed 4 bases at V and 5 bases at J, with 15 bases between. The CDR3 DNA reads TGTGCCAGTAGTAGGGGAGGGACAGTACACGAGCAGTACTTC. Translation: CASSRGGTVHEQYF.

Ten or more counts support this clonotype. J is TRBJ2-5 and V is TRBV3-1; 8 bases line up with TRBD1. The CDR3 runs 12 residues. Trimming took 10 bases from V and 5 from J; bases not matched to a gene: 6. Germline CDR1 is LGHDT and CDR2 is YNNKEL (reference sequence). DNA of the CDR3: TGTGCCACCAGGGGGCTTAGTGAGACCCAGTACTTC. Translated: CATRGLSETQYF.

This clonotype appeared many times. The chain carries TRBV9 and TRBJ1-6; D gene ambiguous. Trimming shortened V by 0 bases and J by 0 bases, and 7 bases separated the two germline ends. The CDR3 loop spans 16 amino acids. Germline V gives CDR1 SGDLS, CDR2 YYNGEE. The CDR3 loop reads CASSVGMSSYNSPLHF. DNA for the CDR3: TGTGCCAGCAGCGTAGGGATGAGCTCCTATAATTCACCCCTCCACTTT.

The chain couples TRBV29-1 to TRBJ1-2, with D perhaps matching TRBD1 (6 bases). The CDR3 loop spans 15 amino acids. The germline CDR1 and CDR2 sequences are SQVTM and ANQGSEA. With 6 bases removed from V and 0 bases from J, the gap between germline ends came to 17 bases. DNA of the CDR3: TGCAGCGTCAACAGGGTTAAGGGGACTAACTATGGCTACACCTTC. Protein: CSVNRVKGTNYGYTF.

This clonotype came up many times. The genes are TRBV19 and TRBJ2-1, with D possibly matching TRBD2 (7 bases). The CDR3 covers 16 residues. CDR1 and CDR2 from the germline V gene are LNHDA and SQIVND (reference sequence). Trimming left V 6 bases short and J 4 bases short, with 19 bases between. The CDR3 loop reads CASRPRGANLYNEQFF. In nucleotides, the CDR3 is TGTGCCAGTAGGCCACGGGGGGCCAATCTTTACAATGAGCAGTTCTTC.

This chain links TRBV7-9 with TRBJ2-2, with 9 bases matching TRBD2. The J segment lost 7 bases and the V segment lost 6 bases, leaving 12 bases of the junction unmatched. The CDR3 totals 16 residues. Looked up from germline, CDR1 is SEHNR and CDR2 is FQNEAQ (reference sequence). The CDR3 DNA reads TGTGCCAGCAGAACGTTGACAGCGGGGGGTGGCGGGGAGCTGTTTTTT. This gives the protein CASRTLTAGGGGELFF.

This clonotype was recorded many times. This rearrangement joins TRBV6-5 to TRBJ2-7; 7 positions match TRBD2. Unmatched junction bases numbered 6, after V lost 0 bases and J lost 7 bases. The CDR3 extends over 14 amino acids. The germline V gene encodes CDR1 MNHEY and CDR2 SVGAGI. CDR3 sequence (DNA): TGTGCCAGCAGTTACTCAGGGGAGGGCAGGGAGCAGTACTTC. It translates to CASSYSGEGREQYF.

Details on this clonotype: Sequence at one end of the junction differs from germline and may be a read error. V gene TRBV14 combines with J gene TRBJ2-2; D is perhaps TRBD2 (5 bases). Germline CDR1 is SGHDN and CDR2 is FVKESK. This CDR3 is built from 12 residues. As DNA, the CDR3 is TGTGCCAGCAGCCAGCAGTCCGGGGAGCCGTTTTTT. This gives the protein CASSQQSGEPFF.

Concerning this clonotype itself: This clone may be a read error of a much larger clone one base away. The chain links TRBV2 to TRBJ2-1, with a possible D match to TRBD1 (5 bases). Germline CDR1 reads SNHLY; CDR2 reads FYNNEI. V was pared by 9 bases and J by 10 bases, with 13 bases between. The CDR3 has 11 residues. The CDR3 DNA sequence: TGTGCCAGTCGAACAGGTTACGAGCAGTTCTTC. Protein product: CASRTGYEQFF.

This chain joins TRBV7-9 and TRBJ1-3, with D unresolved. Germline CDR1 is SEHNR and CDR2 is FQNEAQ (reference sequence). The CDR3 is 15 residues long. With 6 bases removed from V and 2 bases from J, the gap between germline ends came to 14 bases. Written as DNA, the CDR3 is TGTGCCAGCAGACCCCGAGAGGTCCCTGGAAACACCATATATTTT. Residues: CASRPREVPGNTIYF.

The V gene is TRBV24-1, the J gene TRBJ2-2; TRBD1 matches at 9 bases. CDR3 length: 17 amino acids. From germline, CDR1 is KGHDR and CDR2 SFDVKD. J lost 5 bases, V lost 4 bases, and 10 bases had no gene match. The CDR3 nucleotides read TGTGCCACCAGTGACCGGGGACAGGGAGCATGGACCGGGGAGCTGTTTTTT. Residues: CATSDRGQGAWTGELFF.

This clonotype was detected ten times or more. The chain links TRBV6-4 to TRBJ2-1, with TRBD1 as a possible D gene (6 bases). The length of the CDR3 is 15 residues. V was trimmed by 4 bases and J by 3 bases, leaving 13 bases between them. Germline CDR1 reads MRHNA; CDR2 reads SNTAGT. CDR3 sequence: CASSATIGGYNEQFF. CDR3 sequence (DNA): TGTGCCAGCAGTGCCACGATAGGGGGCTACAATGAGCAGTTCTTC.

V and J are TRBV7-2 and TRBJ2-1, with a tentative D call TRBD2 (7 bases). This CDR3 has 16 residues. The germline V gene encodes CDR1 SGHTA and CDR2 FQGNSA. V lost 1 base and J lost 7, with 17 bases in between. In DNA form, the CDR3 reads TGTGCCAGCAGCTTAGGTTTAGGGGGGGGGGAGAATGAGCAGTTCTTC. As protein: CASSLGLGGGENEQFF.

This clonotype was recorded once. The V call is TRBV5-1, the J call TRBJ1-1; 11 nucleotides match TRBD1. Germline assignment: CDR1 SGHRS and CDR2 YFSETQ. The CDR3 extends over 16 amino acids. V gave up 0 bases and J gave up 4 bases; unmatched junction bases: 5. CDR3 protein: CASSLATGTGGTEAFF. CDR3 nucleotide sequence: TGCGCCAGCAGCTTGGCTACCGGGACAGGGGGCACTGAAGCTTTCTTT.

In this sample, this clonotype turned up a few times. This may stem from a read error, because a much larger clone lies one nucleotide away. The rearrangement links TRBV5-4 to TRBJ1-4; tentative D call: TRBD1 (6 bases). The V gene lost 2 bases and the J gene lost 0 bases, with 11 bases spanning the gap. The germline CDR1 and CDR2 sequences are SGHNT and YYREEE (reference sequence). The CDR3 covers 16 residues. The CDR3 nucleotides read TGTGCCAGCAGCTTAAGGACAGCGCCAACTAATGAAAAACTGTTTTTT. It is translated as CASSLRTAPTNEKLFF.

The CDR3 sequence is CAISETGLGTQYF. The DNA of the CDR3 is TGTGCCATCAGTGAGACAGGGTTAGGGACCCAGTACTTC. V is TRBV10-3 and J is TRBJ2-5; maybe TRBD1 (6 bases). Germline loops: CDR1 ENHRY, CDR2 SYGVKD. Trimming removed 2 bases at V and 7 bases at J, with 11 bases between. CDR3 length: 13 residues.

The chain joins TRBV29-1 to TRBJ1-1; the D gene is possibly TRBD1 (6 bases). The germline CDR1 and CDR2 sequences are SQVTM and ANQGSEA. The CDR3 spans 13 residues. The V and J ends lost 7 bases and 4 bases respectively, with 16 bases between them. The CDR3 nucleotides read TGCAGCGCCGAGAAGGGACACGGCACTGAAGCTTTCTTT. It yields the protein CSAEKGHGTEAFF.

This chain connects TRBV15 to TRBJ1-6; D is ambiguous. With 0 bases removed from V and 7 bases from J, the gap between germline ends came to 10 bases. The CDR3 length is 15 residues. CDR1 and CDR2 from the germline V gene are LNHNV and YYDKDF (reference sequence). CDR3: CATSRDSKGNSPLHF. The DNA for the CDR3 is TGTGCCACCAGCAGAGACAGTAAGGGAAATTCACCCCTCCACTTT.

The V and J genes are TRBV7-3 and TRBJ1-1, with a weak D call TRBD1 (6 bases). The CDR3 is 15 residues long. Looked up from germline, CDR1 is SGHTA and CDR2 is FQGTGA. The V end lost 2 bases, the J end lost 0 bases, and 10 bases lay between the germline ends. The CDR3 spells CASSLGRGMNTEAFF. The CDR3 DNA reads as TGTGCCAGCAGCTTAGGAAGGGGGATGAACACTGAAGCTTTCTTT.

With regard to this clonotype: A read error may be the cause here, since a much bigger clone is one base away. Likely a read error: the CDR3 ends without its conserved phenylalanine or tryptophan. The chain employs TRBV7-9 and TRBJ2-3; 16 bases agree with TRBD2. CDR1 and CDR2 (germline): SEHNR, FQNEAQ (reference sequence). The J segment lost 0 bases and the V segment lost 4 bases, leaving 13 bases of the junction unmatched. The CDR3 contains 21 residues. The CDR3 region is CASSSFPGLAGGPASTDTQYL. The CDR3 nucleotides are TGTGCCAGCAGCTCCTTCCCGGGACTAGCGGGGGGGCCGGCTAGCACAGATACGCAGTATCTT.

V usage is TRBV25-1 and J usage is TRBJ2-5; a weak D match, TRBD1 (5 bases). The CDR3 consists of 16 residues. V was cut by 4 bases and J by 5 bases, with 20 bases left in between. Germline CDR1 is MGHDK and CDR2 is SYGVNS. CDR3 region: CASSGRTLGYNETQYF. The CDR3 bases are TGTGCCAGCAGTGGCCGGACACTTGGGTACAATGAGACCCAGTACTTC.

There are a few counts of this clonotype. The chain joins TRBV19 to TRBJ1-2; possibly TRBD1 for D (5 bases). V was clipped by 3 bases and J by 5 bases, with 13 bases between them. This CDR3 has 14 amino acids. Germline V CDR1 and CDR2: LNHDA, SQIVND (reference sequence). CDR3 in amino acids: CASSMKPGSYGYTF. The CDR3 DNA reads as TGTGCCAGTAGTATGAAGCCAGGGTCGTATGGCTACACCTTC.

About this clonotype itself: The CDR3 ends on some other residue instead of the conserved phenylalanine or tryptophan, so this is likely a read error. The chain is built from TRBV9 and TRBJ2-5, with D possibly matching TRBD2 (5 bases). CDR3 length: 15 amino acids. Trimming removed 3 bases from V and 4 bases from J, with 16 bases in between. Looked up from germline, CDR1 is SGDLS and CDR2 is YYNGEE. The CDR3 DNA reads TGTGCCAGCAGCGCAGGAGTTCTAGCTCCAGAGACCCAGTACCTC. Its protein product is CASSAGVLAPETQYL.

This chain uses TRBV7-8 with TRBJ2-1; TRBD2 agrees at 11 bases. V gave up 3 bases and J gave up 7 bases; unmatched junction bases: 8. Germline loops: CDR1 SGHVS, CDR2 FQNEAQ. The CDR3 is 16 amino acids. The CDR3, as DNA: TGTGCCAGCAGCTTCGGGACTAGCGGTGATTGTAATGAGCAGTTCTTC. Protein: CASSFGTSGDCNEQFF. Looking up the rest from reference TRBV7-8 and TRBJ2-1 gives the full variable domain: GAGVSQSPRYKVAKRGQDVALRCDPISGHVSLFWYQQALGQGPEFLTYFQNEAQLDKSGLPSDRFFAERPEGSVSTLKIQRTQQEDSAVYLCASSFGTSGDCNEQFFGPGTRLTVL.

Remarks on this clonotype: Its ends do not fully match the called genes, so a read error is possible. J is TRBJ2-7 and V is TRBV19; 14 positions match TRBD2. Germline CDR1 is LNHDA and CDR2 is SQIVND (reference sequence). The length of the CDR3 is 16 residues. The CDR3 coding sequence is TGTGCCAGTACCGCCCCCGGGACTAGCGGGGGCTACGGGCAGTACTTC. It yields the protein CASTAPGTSGGYGQYF.

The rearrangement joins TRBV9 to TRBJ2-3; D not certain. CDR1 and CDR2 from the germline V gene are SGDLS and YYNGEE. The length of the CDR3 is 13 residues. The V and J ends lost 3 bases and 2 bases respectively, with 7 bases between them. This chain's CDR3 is CASSGYYTDTQYF. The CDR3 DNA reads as TGTGCCAGCAGCGGATACTACACAGATACGCAGTATTTT.

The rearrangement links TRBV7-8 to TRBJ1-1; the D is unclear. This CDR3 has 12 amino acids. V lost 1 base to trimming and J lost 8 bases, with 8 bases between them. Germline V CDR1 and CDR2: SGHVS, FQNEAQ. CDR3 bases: TGTGCCAGCAGCTTAGGTTCCGAAGAAGCTTTCTTT. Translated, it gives CASSLGSEEAFF.

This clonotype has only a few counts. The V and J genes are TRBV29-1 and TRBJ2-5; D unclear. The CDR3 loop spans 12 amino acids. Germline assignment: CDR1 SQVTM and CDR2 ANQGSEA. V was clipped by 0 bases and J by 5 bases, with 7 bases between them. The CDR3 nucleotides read TGCAGCGTTGAAGACGGATCCGAGACCCAGTACTTC. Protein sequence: CSVEDGSETQYF.

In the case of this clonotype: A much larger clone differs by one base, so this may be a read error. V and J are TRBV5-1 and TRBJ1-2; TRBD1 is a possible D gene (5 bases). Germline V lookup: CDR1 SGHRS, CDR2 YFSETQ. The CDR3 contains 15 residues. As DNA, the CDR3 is TGCGCCAGCAGCTTGGATCCGGGACCGATCTATGGCTGCACCTTC. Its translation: CASSLDPGPIYGCTF.